A selection of T cell receptor beta chains follows, all from one sample in a study of human T cells and chemical hapten exposure. TCRdb re-derived calls from the RACE reads in MiXCR, one entry per CDR3 protein. This table has some 180,000 distinct CDR3 sequences, around 24% appearing once. Sample: whole blood, taken in connection with sensitization to the hapten diphenylcyclopropenone (DPC). These receptors were collected from a woman aged 45-60 years with alopecia areata. Some clones in this sample may be carry-over from other donors' samples. CDR3s leave out the opening cysteine and the closing phenylalanine or tryptophan. Each record gives: V gene, CDR3 protein.

TRBV11-2,ASTAGVTGELF
TRBV7-9,ASSRTANQPQH
TRBV2,ASRVTDSYYGYT
TRBV7-8,ASSLTTSGRKETQY
TRBV6-5,ASSYGKNSEAF
TRBV19,ATSRTSEEMKY
TRBV7-9,ASSLGNLQGKSHEQY
TRBV29-1,SVGGWGQETQY
TRBV29-1,SAIHDRAYGYT
TRBV7-2,ASGGSWSTDTQY
TRBV7-8,ASSLARVGNTIY
TRBV2,ASLPGLAYNEQF
TRBV5-1,ASSLLGDTEQF
TRBV7-2,ASSSGQGAYQPQH
TRBV20-1,SARFSAIAGSDIQY
TRBV16,ASSQSTGNTGELF
TRBV18,ASSPGGQGHNEQF
TRBV20-1,SARDRDRVTEAF
TRBV10-3,AISVLGGNSYEQY
TRBV12-3/TRBV12-4,ASSFGQPQH
TRBV20-1,SASGTSGRGGYYNEQF
TRBV12-5,ASGWTGQTSTGELF
TRBV29-1,SAEAGVSYNEQF
TRBV2,ASSPPSGSSTGELF
TRBV3-1,ASSQSTSGFHEQF
TRBV6-6,ASSEKKLF
TRBV9,ASSTNWYQETQY
TRBV5-1,ASRVGQSTDTQY
TRBV20-1,SARETEARGTEAF
TRBV20-1,SASEDGFYGYT
TRBV29-1,SVGQGLTDTQY
TRBV7-2,ASSLTSGQETQY
TRBV29-1,SVERGETQY
TRBV5-1,ASSSLGQGIHEQY
TRBV2,ASSPAGETQY
TRBV7-9,ASSLETGSTEAF
TRBV29-1,SVGSGTGNLLGYNEQF
TRBV23-1,ASKGYPSPEETQY
TRBV30,ACQRGGNTEAF
TRBV12-3/TRBV12-4,ASSFWGNTEAF